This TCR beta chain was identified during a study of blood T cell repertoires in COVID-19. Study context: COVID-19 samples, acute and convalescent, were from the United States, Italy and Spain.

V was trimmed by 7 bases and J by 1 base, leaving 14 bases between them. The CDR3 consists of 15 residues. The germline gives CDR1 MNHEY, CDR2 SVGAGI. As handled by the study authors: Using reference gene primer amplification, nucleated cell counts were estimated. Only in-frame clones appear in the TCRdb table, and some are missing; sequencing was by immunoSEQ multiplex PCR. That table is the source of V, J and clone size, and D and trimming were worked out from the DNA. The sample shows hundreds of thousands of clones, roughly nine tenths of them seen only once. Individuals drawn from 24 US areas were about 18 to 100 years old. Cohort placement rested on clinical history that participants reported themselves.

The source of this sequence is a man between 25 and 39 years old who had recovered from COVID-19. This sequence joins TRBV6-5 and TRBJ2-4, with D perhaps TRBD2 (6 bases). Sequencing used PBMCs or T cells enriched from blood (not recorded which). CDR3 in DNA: TGTGCCAGCATTATGGAGGGTTTTGCCAAAAACATTCAGTACTTC. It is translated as CASIMEGFAKNIQYF.